The clone carrying this T cell receptor (beta chain) was detected only once. The sample comes from a study of T cell clones after liver transplantation. Measured with immunoSEQ multiplex PCR; TCRdb has only the in-frame clones, and not every one. The sample lists about 25,000 clones, roughly 69% seen once, with 2.5% to 3.5% in the top ten. The sample was CD4+ T cells from blood, taken before liver transplant. This clonotype was sampled from a human donor who received a liver transplant.

The CDR3 is CASSQATDYGYTF. The CDR3 DNA sequence: TGTGCCAGCAGCCAAGCAACGGATTATGGCTACACCTTC. The chain combines TRBV4-2 with TRBJ1-2, with D unclear. Germline CDR1 LGHNA, CDR2 YNFKEQ. CDR3 length: 13 amino acids. V was trimmed by 1 base and J by 5 bases, leaving 8 bases between them.